The TCR beta chain described here comes from a study of control samples from healthy donors and cancer patients. The V gene lost 3 bases and the J gene lost 0 bases, with 17 bases spanning the gap. CDR3 length: 18 amino acids. Germline CDR1 MNHNS, CDR2 SASEGT. TCRdb's copy holds only in-frame clones and misses some; the assay was immunoSEQ multiplex PCR. The sample holds roughly 160,000 clones, approximately 86% seen once. This clonotype was obtained from a woman aged 25 to 39 in good health. The sample was blood. The genes are TRBV6-1 and TRBJ1-4, with D unresolved. CDR3 protein: CASSESSLGNPTNEKLFF. CDR3 in DNA: TGTGCCAGCAGTGAGTCCTCGTTGGGGAACCCAACTAATGAAAAACTGTTTTTT.